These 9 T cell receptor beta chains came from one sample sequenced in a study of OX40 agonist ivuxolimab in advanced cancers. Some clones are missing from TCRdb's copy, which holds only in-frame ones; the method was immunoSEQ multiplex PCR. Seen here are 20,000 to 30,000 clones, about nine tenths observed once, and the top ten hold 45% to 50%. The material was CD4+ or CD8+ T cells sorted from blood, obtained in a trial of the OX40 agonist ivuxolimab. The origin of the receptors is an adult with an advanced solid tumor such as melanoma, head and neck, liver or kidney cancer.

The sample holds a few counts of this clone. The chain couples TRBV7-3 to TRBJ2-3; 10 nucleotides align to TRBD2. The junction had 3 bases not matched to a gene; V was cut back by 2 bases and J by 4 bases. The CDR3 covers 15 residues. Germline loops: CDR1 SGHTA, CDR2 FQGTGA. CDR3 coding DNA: TGTGCCAGCAGCTTAGGAGCGGGAGGGGCAGATACGCAGTATTTT. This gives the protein CASSLGAGGADTQYF.

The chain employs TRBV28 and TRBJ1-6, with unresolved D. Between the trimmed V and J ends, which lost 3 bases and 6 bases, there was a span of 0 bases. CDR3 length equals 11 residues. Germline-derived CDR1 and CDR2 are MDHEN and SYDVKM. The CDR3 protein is CASSFNSPLHF. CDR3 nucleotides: TGTGCCAGCAGTTTTAATTCACCCCTCCACTTT. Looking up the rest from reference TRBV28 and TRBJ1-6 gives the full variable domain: DVKVTQSSRYLVKRTGEKVFLECVQDMDHENMFWYRQDPGLGLRLIYFSYDVKMKEKGDIPEGYSVSREKKERFSLILESASTNQTSMYLCASSFNSPLHFGNGTRLTVT.

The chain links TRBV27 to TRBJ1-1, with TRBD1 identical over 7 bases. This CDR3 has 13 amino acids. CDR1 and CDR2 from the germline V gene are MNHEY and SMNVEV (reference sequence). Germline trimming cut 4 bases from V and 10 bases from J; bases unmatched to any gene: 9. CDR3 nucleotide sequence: TGTGCCAGCAGTTCGGACAGGCAAATTGGAGCTTTCTTT. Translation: CASSSDRQIGAFF.

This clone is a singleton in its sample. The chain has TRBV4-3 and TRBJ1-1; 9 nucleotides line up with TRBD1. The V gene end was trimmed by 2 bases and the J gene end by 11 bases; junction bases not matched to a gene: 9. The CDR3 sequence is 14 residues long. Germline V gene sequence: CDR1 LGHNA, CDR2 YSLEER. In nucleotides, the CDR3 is TGCGCCAGCAGCCAAACAGATCGGGACAGGGTGGCTTTCTTT. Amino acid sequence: CASSQTDRDRVAFF.

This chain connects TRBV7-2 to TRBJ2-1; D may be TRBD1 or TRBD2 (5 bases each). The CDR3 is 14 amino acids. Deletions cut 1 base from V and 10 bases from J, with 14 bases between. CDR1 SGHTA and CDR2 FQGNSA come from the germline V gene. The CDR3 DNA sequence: TGTGCCAGCAGCTTAGTCTACCAGGGACGAGAGCAGTTCTTC. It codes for CASSLVYQGREQFF.

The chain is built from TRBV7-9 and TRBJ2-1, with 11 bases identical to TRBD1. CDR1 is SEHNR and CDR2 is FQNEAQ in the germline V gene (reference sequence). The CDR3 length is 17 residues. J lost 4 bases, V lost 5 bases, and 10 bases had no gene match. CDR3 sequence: CASSHRTGGNSYNEQFF. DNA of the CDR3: TGTGCCAGCAGCCACCGGACAGGGGGCAATTCGTACAATGAGCAGTTCTTC.

Here the CDR3 DNA reads TGTGCCAGCAGCCCCCGGGCCGTGGGTCTTCGCAATCAGCCCCAGCATTTT. This codes for CASSPRAVGLRNQPQHF. This sequence joins TRBV7-8 and TRBJ1-5; D is unclear. The V gene's germline CDR1 is SGHVS and CDR2 FQNEAQ. The CDR3 is 17 amino acids. V was clipped by 5 bases and J by 2 bases, with 19 bases between them.

CDR3 amino acids: CASTGFYNEQFF. CDR3 sequence (DNA): TGTGCCAGTACAGGGTTCTACAATGAGCAGTTCTTC. This chain links TRBV2 with TRBJ2-1, with D possibly being TRBD1 (6 bases). This CDR3 has 12 residues. V was cut by 9 bases and J by 3 bases, with 9 bases left in between. Per germline, CDR1 SNHLY and CDR2 FYNNEI.

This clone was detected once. The CDR3 spells CASSYGLAYREQFF. The CDR3 DNA reads as TGTGCCAGCAGTTATGGGCTAGCGTACCGTGAGCAGTTCTTC. The chain carries TRBV6-6 and TRBJ2-1; D may be TRBD2 (6 bases). The V and J ends lost 3 bases and 9 bases respectively, with 15 bases between them. The CDR3 has 14 residues. CDR1 is MNHNY and CDR2 is SVGAGI in the germline V gene (reference sequence).